Presented here are 17 T cell receptor beta chains from one specimen sequenced in a study of blood T cells in healthy people across ages. Alongside a J-beta primer mix, a sample-barcoded 5' primer served in a second PCR lasting roughly 7 to 11 cycles. TCRdb re-called the 5' RACE reads with MiXCR, one entry per CDR3 protein. The data hold roughly 500,000 distinct CDR3 sequences, with less than 25% observed a single time. This same sample was also part of a study on T cells of mothers and their children.

Sequenced input: blood. The source is a boy aged 5 to 17 in good health.

The chain recombines TRBV3-1 with TRBJ2-5, with 10 bases aligning to TRBD1. This CDR3 region has 16 residues. Germline V lookup: CDR1 LGHDT, CDR2 YNNKEL (reference sequence). The junction had 12 bases not matched to a gene; V was cut back by 5 bases and J by 6 bases. The CDR3 spells CASSNLGTGDTKTQYF. As DNA, the CDR3 is TGTGCCAGCAGCAACCTCGGGACAGGGGATACAAAGACCCAGTACTTC.

The chain combines TRBV5-1 with TRBJ2-3; TRBD2 aligns across 14 bases. Germline V gene sequence: CDR1 SGHRS, CDR2 YFSETQ. This CDR3 is 17 amino acids long. Unmatched junction bases numbered 7, after V lost 7 bases and J lost 0 bases. CDR3 loop: CASAGTSGSTSTDTQYF. DNA of the CDR3: TGCGCCAGCGCCGGGACTAGCGGGAGTACTAGCACAGATACGCAGTATTTT.

The V and J genes are TRBV28 and TRBJ2-3, with TRBD2 matching over 13 bases. With V trimmed by 6 bases and J by 4 bases, 4 bases remained unmatched. The CDR3 contains 15 residues. CDR1 and CDR2 from the germline V gene are MDHEN and SYDVKM. The CDR3 DNA sequence: TGTGCCAGCAGAGGGACTAGCGGGGCCCCAGATACGCAGTATTTT. Translation gives CASRGTSGAPDTQYF.

This clonotype was counted once. This sequence joins TRBV29-1 and TRBJ2-3; unclear D gene. This CDR3 comprises 11 residues. Trimming stripped 6 bases from V and 2 bases from J, with 6 bases between. CDR1 is SQVTM, CDR2 ANQGSEA, per germline. This CDR3 is CSVKLTDTQYF. The CDR3 DNA reads as TGCAGCGTGAAGCTCACAGATACGCAGTATTTT.

The chain carries TRBV6-2 or TRBV6-3 and TRBJ2-1, with D possibly being TRBD1 (6 bases). This CDR3 region has 17 residues. V shed 6 bases and J shed 0 bases, with 18 bases lying between them. In germline, CDR1 is MNHEY, CDR2 SVGEGT. The CDR3: CASRWAGEISSYNEQFF. The CDR3 DNA is TGTGCCAGCAGATGGGCAGGGGAGATTAGCTCCTACAATGAGCAGTTCTTC.

This chain connects TRBV4-3 to TRBJ2-1; 11 nucleotides match TRBD1. J gave up 6 bases and V 5 bases, and 3 bases lay outside the gene matches. Per the germline V gene, CDR1 is LGHNA and CDR2 is YSLEER. This CDR3 is built from 14 residues. CDR3 residues: CASSRDRGVNEQFF. The CDR3 DNA reads as TGCGCCAGCAGCAGGGACAGGGGGGTCAATGAGCAGTTCTTC.

This clonotype came up a few times. The chain has TRBV12-3 or TRBV12-4 and TRBJ2-5; D gene unclear. CDR3 length: 13 residues. V was pared by 5 bases and J by 1 base, with 8 bases between. The CDR3 sequence: CASSAPSQETQYF. The CDR3 coding sequence is TGTGCCAGCAGTGCACCATCCCAAGAGACCCAGTACTTC.

The gene calls are TRBV20-1 and TRBJ2-1, with 7 nucleotides matching TRBD2. V shed 3 bases and J 9 bases; nucleotides not matched to a gene: 11. This CDR3 region has 14 residues. CDR1 and CDR2 (germline): DFQATT, SNEGSKA (reference sequence). The CDR3 sequence: CSASQLREGREQFF. The CDR3 DNA reads as TGCAGTGCTAGTCAATTAAGGGAGGGGCGTGAGCAGTTCTTC.

The chain employs TRBV4-1 and TRBJ2-5; D gene ambiguous. V lost 0 bases and J 5 bases, leaving 13 bases between the germline ends. CDR1 and CDR2 from the germline V gene are MGHRA and YSYEKL. The length of the CDR3 is 15 residues. CDR3 loop: CASSQDGSGGETQYF. The CDR3 bases are TGCGCCAGCAGCCAAGATGGGTCAGGTGGGGAGACCCAGTACTTC.

The V and J genes are TRBV7-2 and TRBJ2-5; the match to TRBD1 covers 7 bases. With 5 bases clipped from V and 9 bases from J, the junction kept 15 bases outside the gene matches. This CDR3 has 15 residues. Germline CDR1 reads SGHTA; CDR2 reads FQGNSA. The CDR3 DNA reads TGTGCCAGCAGCCAGAACAGACAGGGCGGGTCGGCCCAGTACTTC. Protein: CASSQNRQGGSAQYF.

There are a few counts of this clonotype. Here the CDR3 DNA reads TGCGCCAGCAGCCAAGATCTAGCAGGGGACACCGGGGAGCTGTTTTTT. Translating gives CASSQDLAGDTGELFF. The chain employs TRBV4-3 and TRBJ2-2; D is perhaps TRBD1 (6 bases). V lost 0 bases to trimming and J lost 3 bases, with 11 bases between them. Germline V gene data show CDR1 as LGHNA and CDR2 as YSLEER. The CDR3 is 16 residues long.

In this sample, this clonotype turned up a few times. The V gene is TRBV20-1, the J gene TRBJ2-7, with D unclear. The CDR3 spans 14 residues. Trimming took off 1 base at V and 2 bases at J, with 12 bases between the two ends. CDR1 and CDR2 from the germline V gene are DFQATT and SNEGSKA (reference sequence). For the CDR3, the DNA is TGCAGTGCTAGAGTGGAAGAAGTCGCCTACGAGCAGTACTTC. Residues: CSARVEEVAYEQYF.

At least ten counts were recorded for this clonotype. The rearrangement links TRBV9 to TRBJ2-5; D is tentatively TRBD1 or TRBD2 (6 bases each). Germline V gives CDR1 SGDLS, CDR2 YYNGEE. The V and J ends lost 5 bases and 5 bases respectively, with 10 bases between them. This CDR3 has 12 residues. The CDR3 here is CASSVGGETQYF. The CDR3 nucleotides are TGTGCCAGCAGTGTCGGGGGCGAGACCCAGTACTTC.

The gene calls are TRBV2 and TRBJ2-4; 10 positions match TRBD2. The V gene end was trimmed by 5 bases and the J gene end by 0 bases; junction bases not matched to a gene: 7. The CDR3 contains 17 residues. Germline CDR1 reads SNHLY; CDR2 reads FYNNEI. The CDR3 region is CASSSASGGLAKNIQYF. The DNA for the CDR3 is TGTGCCAGCAGTTCGGCTAGCGGGGGACTAGCCAAAAACATTCAGTACTTC.

The chain combines TRBV4-2 with TRBJ2-5; TRBD2 might be the D (5 bases). From germline, CDR1 is LGHNA and CDR2 YNFKEQ. CDR3 length equals 15 residues. V was pared by 0 bases and J by 4 bases, with 12 bases between. The CDR3 loop is CASSQDREGGETQYF. The CDR3 DNA follows: TGTGCCAGCAGCCAAGACCGCGAGGGTGGAGAGACCCAGTACTTC.

This sequence joins TRBV10-3 and TRBJ2-5; tentatively, D is TRBD1 (6 bases). Germline-derived CDR1 and CDR2 are ENHRY and SYGVKD. This CDR3 comprises 11 residues. Trimming shortened V by 6 bases and J by 4 bases, and 6 bases separated the two germline ends. CDR3 coding DNA: TGTGCCATCAGACAGGGAGAGACCCAGTACTTC. Amino acids: CAIRQGETQYF.

A few counts support this clonotype. The chain couples TRBV12-3 or TRBV12-4 to TRBJ1-5; D is undetermined. The CDR3 is 13 amino acids. V shed 6 bases and J shed 0 bases, with 6 bases lying between them. CDR3 DNA sequence: TGTGCCAGCAGCGAGTTTAGCAATCAGCCCCAGCATTTT. It yields the protein CASSEFSNQPQHF.